These 16 T cell receptor beta chains were all obtained from the same sample, sequenced in a study of early T cells in non-severe SARS-CoV-2 infection. In TCRdb, the 5' RACE reads were re-called with MiXCR into one record per CDR3 protein. The sample has some 30,000 distinct CDR3 sequences, roughly 9.3% seen once. Material for sequencing was whole blood. Source of these receptors: an adult who was a healthcare worker with PCR-confirmed SARS-CoV-2 infection or an uninfected control (not recorded which).

This clonotype came up many times. The CDR3 DNA sequence: TGTGCCAGCAGTTTTAGGACCGGGGAGCTGTTTTTT. This codes for CASSFRTGELFF. This chain connects TRBV6-2 or TRBV6-3 to TRBJ2-2; D gene uncertain. Germline values: CDR1 MNHEY, CDR2 SVGEGT. V lost 4 bases to trimming and J lost 5 bases, with 5 bases between them. The CDR3 contains 12 residues.

As to this clonotype: This sequence may be a read error, since a much larger clone differs from it by one base. The chain recombines TRBV19 with TRBJ2-7; D assignment may be TRBD1 or TRBD2 (5 bases each). CDR3 length: 16 residues. Trimming left V 4 bases short and J 4 bases short, with 20 bases between. The V gene's germline CDR1 is LNHDA and CDR2 SQIVND (reference sequence). The CDR3 DNA sequence: TGTGCCAGTAGTAATAATCCTTCGCCCGGGGCGTACGAGCAGTACTTC. Amino acids: CASSNNPSPGAYEQYF.

V usage is TRBV2 and J usage is TRBJ2-7; a weak D match, TRBD2 (5 bases). Trimming took 3 bases from V and 7 from J, leaving 13 bases between them. CDR3 size: 13 residues. Germline values: CDR1 SNHLY, CDR2 FYNNEI. This CDR3 is CASSDVGLWEQYF. For the CDR3, the DNA is TGTGCCAGCAGTGATGTAGGACTGTGGGAGCAGTACTTC.

The chain couples TRBV11-2 to TRBJ1-1; no reliable D call. In germline, CDR1 is SGHAT, CDR2 FQNNGV. V dropped 5 bases and J dropped 5 bases, with 18 bases sitting between them. The CDR3 contains 15 residues. The chain's CDR3 is CASSVGWLGATEAFF. CDR3 coding DNA: TGTGCCAGCAGCGTGGGGTGGCTGGGCGCTACTGAAGCTTTCTTT.

This clonotype showed up many times. The chain couples TRBV6-6 to TRBJ2-5; D call uncertain. The CDR3 is 12 residues long. V lost 10 bases and J lost 1, with 10 bases in between. CDR1 and CDR2 (germline): MNHNY, SVGAGI (reference sequence). DNA for the CDR3: TGTGCCACCACAGAACCCCAAGAGACCCAGTACTTC. Protein: CATTEPQETQYF.

This clonotype was seen a few times. The chain carries TRBV5-1 and TRBJ2-5, with D perhaps assigned TRBD1 or TRBD2 (5 bases each). The germline V gene encodes CDR1 SGHRS and CDR2 YFSETQ. V was cut by 8 bases and J by 5 bases, with 19 bases left in between. The CDR3 spans 14 residues. The chain's CDR3 is CASGGRGAGETQYF. In nucleotides, the CDR3 is TGCGCCAGTGGGGGAAGGGGCGCGGGCGAGACCCAGTACTTC.

Ten or more counts support this clonotype. The chain links TRBV20-1 to TRBJ2-1; 8 bases line up with TRBD2. Looked up from germline, CDR1 is DFQATT and CDR2 is SNEGSKA (reference sequence). The ends lost 6 bases at V and 6 bases at J; junction bases unmatched: 13. The length of the CDR3 is 15 residues. The CDR3 region is CSAPPQSGGGNEQFF. The CDR3 bases are TGCAGTGCCCCTCCCCAGTCCGGGGGGGGCAATGAGCAGTTCTTC.

This clonotype was counted only a few times. The chain couples TRBV10-2 to TRBJ2-5; possible D gene TRBD2, 5 bases. The length of the CDR3 is 16 residues. Germline CDR1 reads WSHSY; CDR2 reads SAAADI. V lost 2 bases and J 5 bases, leaving 18 bases between the germline ends. This CDR3 is CASSEESTAGGETQYF. CDR3 sequence (DNA): TGCGCCAGCAGTGAGGAAAGTACGGCGGGTGGGGAGACCCAGTACTTC.

This clonotype showed up just a few times. V usage is TRBV5-1 and J usage is TRBJ2-7; D perhaps matches TRBD1 (6 bases). This CDR3 region has 14 residues. CDR1 and CDR2 from the germline V gene are SGHRS and YFSETQ. V gave up 3 bases and J gave up 2 bases, with 12 bases separating them. CDR3 in DNA: TGCGCCAGCAGCTCAACAGGGCCCGCCTACGAGCAGTACTTC. It codes for CASSSTGPAYEQYF. The whole variable domain, filled in from reference TRBV5-1 and TRBJ2-7, reads KAGVTQTPRYLIKTRGQQVTLSCSPISGHRSVSWYQQTPGQGLQFLFEYFSETQRNKGNFPGRFSGRQFSNSRSEMNVSTLELGDSALYLCASSSTGPAYEQYFGPGTRLTVT.

Comments on this clonotype: This could be a read error, since a much larger clone is one nucleotide away. The chain employs TRBV12-3 or TRBV12-4 and TRBJ2-3, with 11 bases fitting TRBD1. The CDR3 runs 13 residues. With V trimmed by 0 bases and J by 14 bases, 4 bases remained unmatched. CDR3 in DNA: TGTGCCAGCAGTTTAGCGGACAGGGGGCAATGGTATTTT. Its translation is CASSLADRGQWYF.

This chain links TRBV7-3 with TRBJ1-5; 7 positions agree with TRBD1. The J segment lost 6 bases and the V segment lost 4 bases, leaving 3 bases of the junction unmatched. Germline CDR1 and CDR2: SGHTA and FQGTGA. The CDR3 totals 13 residues. CDR3 DNA sequence: TGTGCCAGCAGCTACTACAGGGGTCAGCCCCAGCATTTT. Translating it yields CASSYYRGQPQHF. Full variable domain (missing parts from reference TRBV7-3 and TRBJ1-5): GAGVSQTPSNKVTEKGKYVELRCDPISGHTALYWYRQSLGQGPEFLIYFQGTGAADDSGLPNDRFFAVRPEGSVSTLKIQRTERGDSAVYLCASSYYRGQPQHFGDGTRLSIL.

This clonotype was seen a few times. This rearrangement joins TRBV7-9 to TRBJ2-2; 7 bases are a match to TRBD1. The CDR3 consists of 15 residues. Germline V gene data show CDR1 as SEHNR and CDR2 as FQNEAQ (reference sequence). The trim removed 2 bases at V and 3 bases at J, leaving 3 bases unmatched. CDR3 residues: CASSLYRGDTGELFF. CDR3 in DNA: TGTGCCAGCAGCTTATACAGGGGAGACACCGGGGAGCTGTTTTTT.

On this clonotype: This may be a read error: a much more frequent sequence differs by one nucleotide. The CDR3 loop reads CSVLPDRVRETQHF. CDR3 nucleotide sequence: TGCAGCGTCTTACCGGACAGGGTCAGAGAGACCCAGCACTTC. The rearrangement joins TRBV29-1 to TRBJ2-5; TRBD1 matches at 8 bases. The V gene's germline CDR1 is SQVTM and CDR2 ANQGSEA. CDR3 length equals 14 residues.

This chain links TRBV6-5 with TRBJ2-7, with 9 nucleotides matching TRBD1. Germline-derived CDR1 and CDR2 are MNHEY and SVGAGI. V gave up 5 bases and J gave up 13 bases; unmatched junction bases: 12. The CDR3 runs 13 residues. CDR3 nucleotide sequence: TGTGCCAGCAGTGAAGACAGGGGGAAAACTCAATACTTC. Translating it yields CASSEDRGKTQYF.

This clonotype turned up a few times. The chain is built from TRBV5-1 and TRBJ2-1; 13 bases fit TRBD2. Trimming took 5 bases from V and 7 from J; bases not matched to a gene: 9. CDR3 length: 16 residues. Germline V lookup: CDR1 SGHRS, CDR2 YFSETQ. This CDR3 is CASRQTGTSGENEQFF. CDR3 sequence (DNA): TGCGCCAGCAGGCAAACCGGGACTAGCGGGGAGAATGAGCAGTTCTTC.

This clonotype has ten or more counts. The chain has TRBV9 and TRBJ2-7; D unclear. Germline V gives CDR1 SGDLS, CDR2 YYNGEE. V lost 0 bases, J lost 0 bases, and 4 bases lay in between. This CDR3 has 13 amino acids. CDR3: CASSVATSYEQYF. CDR3 DNA sequence: TGTGCCAGCAGCGTAGCCACCTCCTACGAGCAGTACTTC.